These 11 T cell receptor beta chains originate from one sample sequenced in a study of cytomegalovirus exposure and HLA in healthy donors. Vbeta (60) and Jbeta (13) primers were used in the PCR. Profiled with immunoSEQ multiplex PCR; TCRdb holds only in-frame clones, not every one. The table lists roughly 120,000 clones, roughly four fifths of them singletons, with 1.9% in the top ten. The sample consisted of PBMCs. The receptor source for this set is a man aged 50-60 years in good health and CMV-seronegative.

The chain joins TRBV10-3 to TRBJ1-2, with D uncertain. Germline assignment: CDR1 ENHRY and CDR2 SYGVKD. V lost 2 bases and J lost 8, with 15 bases in between. The CDR3 extends over 14 amino acids. The CDR3 sequence is CAISENVGGWGYTF. The DNA for the CDR3 is TGTGCCATCAGTGAGAATGTAGGAGGTTGGGGCTACACCTTC.

This rearrangement joins TRBV5-1 to TRBJ2-1; D may be TRBD1 (6 bases). This CDR3 is built from 14 residues. Germline CDR1 is SGHRS and CDR2 is YFSETQ. V lost 2 bases to trimming and J lost 7 bases, with 13 bases between them. CDR3 residues: CASSFQGIGNEQFF. The CDR3 coding sequence is TGCGCCAGCAGCTTCCAGGGGATTGGAAATGAGCAGTTCTTC.

This clone came up a few times. The rearrangement uses TRBV9 and TRBJ1-4; tentatively, D is TRBD1 (5 bases). The CDR3 consists of 12 residues. Germline-derived CDR1 and CDR2 are SGDLS and YYNGEE. The V and J ends lost 5 bases and 8 bases respectively, with 10 bases between them. CDR3 region: CASSLSGEKLFF. The CDR3 nucleotides are TGTGCCAGCAGTCTCTCAGGGGAAAAACTGTTTTTT.

This rearrangement joins TRBV7-2 to TRBJ2-3; 14 nucleotides align to TRBD2. The CDR3 runs to 18 residues. The trim removed 5 bases at V and 9 bases at J, leaving 16 bases unmatched. Germline V gene sequence: CDR1 SGHTA, CDR2 FQGNSA. CDR3 region: CASSHPARGLAGGYTQYF. The CDR3 nucleotides read TGTGCCAGCAGCCACCCTGCCCGTGGACTAGCGGGGGGATACACGCAGTATTTT. Complete variable domain (other parts from reference TRBV7-2 and TRBJ2-3): GAGVSQSPSNKVTEKGKDVELRCDPISGHTALYWYRQSLGQGLEFLIYFQGNSAPDKSGLPSDRFSAERTGGSVSTLTIQRTQQEDSAVYLCASSHPARGLAGGYTQYFGPGTRLTVL.

In nucleotides, the CDR3 is TGTGCCAGCAGCTTAAGTGGTGGCCCCTATGGCTACACCTTC. It yields the protein CASSLSGGPYGYTF. The rearrangement joins TRBV7-2 to TRBJ1-2; D is uncertain. The V and J ends lost 2 bases and 4 bases respectively, with 11 bases between them. The germline gives CDR1 SGHTA, CDR2 FQGNSA. There are 14 residues in the CDR3.

To note about this clone: The same CDR3 also results from other DNA sequences found in this sample. The chain has TRBV7-2 and TRBJ1-2; no reliable D call. Trimming cost V 5 bases and J 4 bases, with 8 bases left between them. From germline, CDR1 is SGHTA and CDR2 FQGNSA. The CDR3 loop spans 12 amino acids. The CDR3 loop reads CASSPPGYGYTF. For the CDR3, the DNA is TGTGCCAGCAGCCCCCCCGGCTATGGCTACACCTTC.

For this clone: At one end the junction does not follow the germline gene, possibly because of a read error. This chain joins TRBV4-3 and TRBJ1-2; perhaps TRBD1 as D (6 bases). The CDR3 consists of 12 residues. Germline V CDR1 and CDR2: LGHNA, YSLEER. CDR3 region: CASGQDRGSFTF. The CDR3 coding sequence is TGCGCCAGCGGCCAAGATAGGGGGTCTTTCACCTTC.

The DNA of the CDR3 is TGCAGTTTAGGGGTCTACGAGCAGTACGTC. The encoded protein is CSLGVYEQYV. The chain links TRBV29-1 to TRBJ2-7, with D maybe TRBD1 (5 bases). The CDR3 totals 10 residues. Germline V gene sequence: CDR1 SQVTM, CDR2 ANQGSEA.

The chain uses TRBV10-1 and TRBJ1-2; TRBD1 agrees at 8 bases. The V gene end was trimmed by 11 bases and the J gene end by 8 bases; junction bases not matched to a gene: 16. The CDR3 has 14 residues. Per the germline V gene, CDR1 is WNHNN and CDR2 is SYGVQD (reference sequence). This chain's CDR3 is CAPTMPGGGWGYTF. The CDR3 coding sequence is TGCGCCCCCACAATGCCAGGGGGCGGCTGGGGCTACACCTTC.

The rearrangement links TRBV4-1 to TRBJ1-1, with a weak D call TRBD1 (5 bases). CDR1 is MGHRA, CDR2 YSYEKL, per germline. Deletions cut 4 bases from V and 2 bases from J, with 17 bases between. The CDR3 consists of 16 residues. As DNA, the CDR3 is TGCGCCAGCAGCCTCCTGCACGGGGGGGGAAACACTGAAGCTTTCTTT. The encoded protein is CASSLLHGGGNTEAFF.

The rearrangement links TRBV5-4 to TRBJ2-2; 12 bases are a match to TRBD1. CDR3 length: 18 residues. CDR1 is SGHNT and CDR2 is YYREEE in the germline V gene (reference sequence). J lost 7 bases, V lost 0 bases, and 10 bases had no gene match. The CDR3 is CASSLEVPGTGGHGELFF. The CDR3 bases are TGTGCCAGCAGCTTGGAGGTCCCCGGGACAGGGGGCCACGGGGAGCTGTTTTTT. The variable domain in full, with the rest retrieved from reference TRBV5-4 and TRBJ2-2, is ETGVTQSPTHLIKTRGQQVTLRCSSQSGHNTVSWYQQALGQGPQFIFQYYREEENGRGNFPPRFSGLQFPNYSSELNVNALELDDSALYLCASSLEVPGTGGHGELFFGEGSRLTVL.